The 24 T cell receptor beta chains below come from one sample, sequenced in a study of early stage breast cancer tumors. TCRdb's table, derived via immunoSEQ multiplex PCR, lists solely in-frame clones and lacks some. The table lists about 53,000 clones, around nine tenths of them singletons. What was sequenced was blood. All receptors derive from a person between 70 and 80 years old with breast cancer.

This clone was found a few times. V is TRBV2 and J is TRBJ1-5; D ambiguous. Germline lookup yields CDR1 SNHLY and CDR2 FYNNEI. With 7 bases removed from V and 2 bases from J, the gap between germline ends came to 12 bases. The CDR3 has 14 amino acids. CDR3 nucleotide sequence: TGTGCCAGCAAGAGAGACGCGGGCAATCAGCCCCAGCATTTT. It translates to CASKRDAGNQPQHF.

V gene TRBV2 combines with J gene TRBJ1-3; 7 nucleotides align to TRBD1. The V segment lost 3 bases and the J segment 0 bases; nucleotides outside the gene matches: 2. Germline assignment: CDR1 SNHLY and CDR2 FYNNEI. This CDR3 is built from 15 residues. This CDR3 is CASSETGSSGNTIYF. CDR3 coding DNA: TGTGCCAGCAGTGAGACAGGGAGCTCTGGAAACACCATATATTTT.

The gene calls are TRBV4-3 and TRBJ1-2; TRBD1 aligns across 11 bases. This CDR3 has 16 amino acids. Trimming at V came to 0 bases and at J to 1 base, leaving 1 base not matched to a gene. The V gene's germline CDR1 is LGHNA and CDR2 YSLEER. CDR3 bases: TGCGCCAGCAGCCAAGATGGGACAGGGGGTAACTATGGCTACACCTTC. It codes for CASSQDGTGGNYGYTF.

The V call is TRBV29-1, the J call TRBJ2-7, with 9 bases lining up with TRBD2. The CDR3 consists of 12 residues. Looked up from germline, CDR1 is SQVTM and CDR2 is ANQGSEA. V shed 7 bases and J 7 bases; nucleotides not matched to a gene: 8. In DNA, the CDR3 is TGCAGCGCTAAGACTAGCGGCAAGGAGCAGTACTTC. Residues: CSAKTSGKEQYF.

The chain joins TRBV19 to TRBJ1-2, with TRBD1 matching over 8 bases. The CDR3 is 14 residues long. Germline trimming cut 6 bases from V and 6 bases from J; bases unmatched to any gene: 9. The germline V gene encodes CDR1 LNHDA and CDR2 SQIVND (reference sequence). The CDR3 coding sequence is TGTGCCAGTAGGTCGGACAGGGAGGGTAATGGCTACACCTTC. Translated: CASRSDREGNGYTF. The entire variable domain, with the rest obtained from reference TRBV19 and TRBJ1-2, is as follows: DGGITQSPKYLFRKEGQNVTLSCEQNLNHDAMYWYRQDPGQGLRLIYYSQIVNDFQKGDIAEGYSVSREKKESFPLTVTSAQKNPTAFYLCASRSDREGNGYTFGSGTRLTVV.

V is TRBV13 and J is TRBJ1-1; 7 bases agree with TRBD1. Per the germline V gene, CDR1 is PRHDT and CDR2 is FYEKMQ (reference sequence). The CDR3 totals 16 residues. With 2 bases clipped from V and 4 bases from J, the junction kept 10 bases outside the gene matches. This CDR3 is CASSLQVTTGITEAFF. The CDR3 DNA follows: TGTGCCAGCAGCTTACAGGTAACGACAGGGATCACTGAAGCTTTCTTT.

V and J are TRBV4-1 and TRBJ1-5; D possibly corresponds to TRBD1 (6 bases). Per germline, CDR1 MGHRA and CDR2 YSYEKL. This CDR3 spans 15 amino acids. V was clipped by 5 bases and J by 6 bases, with 17 bases between them. The CDR3: CASSRPGQGSQPQHF. The DNA of the CDR3 is TGCGCCAGCAGCAGACCCGGGCAGGGGAGTCAGCCCCAGCATTTT.

The sample holds one count of this clone. The chain links TRBV28 to TRBJ1-2; D not resolved. This CDR3 has 12 amino acids. Germline loops: CDR1 MDHEN, CDR2 SYDVKM. V shed 7 bases and J shed 2 bases, with 8 bases lying between them. The CDR3 spells CASKGGNYGYTF. The DNA of the CDR3 is TGTGCCAGCAAGGGAGGAAACTATGGCTACACCTTC.

This clone came up once. The gene calls are TRBV6-1 and TRBJ1-2; 7 nucleotides agree with TRBD1. V dropped 6 bases and J dropped 5; count of bases not matched to a gene: 9. This CDR3 comprises 14 residues. Germline V gene sequence: CDR1 MNHNS, CDR2 SASEGT. CDR3 sequence reads: CASSHNRGAYGYTF. The CDR3 DNA is TGTGCCAGCAGCCATAACAGGGGCGCATATGGCTACACCTTC.

With regard to this clone: One junction end disagrees with the germline gene, perhaps due to a read error. The chain carries TRBV7-7 and TRBJ2-5; D is unclear. The CDR3 is 14 residues long. Germline CDR1 SSHAT, CDR2 FNYEAQ (reference sequence). CDR3: CASSLAGGQETQYF. In DNA, the CDR3 is TGTGCTAGCAGCTTAGCAGGCGGACAAGAGACCCAGTACTTC.

The chain carries TRBV19 and TRBJ2-5; D remains unclear. The V and J ends lost 1 base and 5 bases respectively, with 8 bases between them. The germline CDR1 and CDR2 sequences are LNHDA and SQIVND (reference sequence). The CDR3 contains 13 residues. The CDR3 region has the DNA TGTGCCAGTAGTATAGTAGTCCTTGAGACCCAGTACTTC. As protein: CASSIVVLETQYF.

This rearrangement joins TRBV6-6 to TRBJ2-5, with D possibly TRBD1 on 5 matching bases. CDR1 MNHNY and CDR2 SVGAGI come from the germline V gene (reference sequence). V lost 4 bases to trimming and J lost 6 bases, with 12 bases between them. CDR3 length: 13 amino acids. The CDR3 sequence is CASSSDSRQTQYF. CDR3 nucleotides: TGTGCCAGCAGTTCCGACAGTAGGCAGACCCAGTACTTC.

The chain links TRBV6-1 to TRBJ2-1; the match to TRBD1 covers 7 bases. This CDR3 is built from 17 residues. Germline values: CDR1 MNHNS, CDR2 SASEGT. The V and J ends lost 4 bases and 1 base, in that order; junction bases with no gene match: 10. The CDR3 loop is CASSVRQGRGSYNEQFF. CDR3 DNA: TGTGCCAGCAGTGTCCGACAGGGACGTGGATCCTACAATGAGCAGTTCTTC.

This clone appeared a single time. The chain combines TRBV5-1 with TRBJ2-6; D gene unclear. Germline V gene sequence: CDR1 SGHRS, CDR2 YFSETQ. There are 17 residues in the CDR3. Deletions cut 0 bases from V and 2 bases from J, with 12 bases between. This CDR3 reads CASSLVSPTTGANVLTF. CDR3 DNA sequence: TGCGCCAGCAGCTTGGTCTCTCCAACTACTGGGGCCAACGTCCTGACTTTC. Full variable domain (remainder filled in from reference TRBV5-1 and TRBJ2-6): KAGVTQTPRYLIKTRGQQVTLSCSPISGHRSVSWYQQTPGQGLQFLFEYFSETQRNKGNFPGRFSGRQFSNSRSEMNVSTLELGDSALYLCASSLVSPTTGANVLTFGAGSRLTVL.

The V call is TRBV7-9, the J call TRBJ1-4; 10 bases agree with TRBD1. Looked up from germline, CDR1 is SEHNR and CDR2 is FQNEAQ (reference sequence). The CDR3 is 14 amino acids. After removal of 3 bases from V and 8 bases from J, the junction contained 3 bases not matched to a gene. In DNA form, the CDR3 reads TGTGCCAGCAGCTTTATGGGACAGGGGGAAAAACTGTTTTTT. This gives the protein CASSFMGQGEKLFF.

This clone was seen a single time. This chain links TRBV7-9 with TRBJ1-4; perhaps TRBD1 as D (5 bases). This CDR3 comprises 13 residues. Deletions cut 11 bases from V and 8 bases from J, with 18 bases between. CDR1 is SEHNR, CDR2 FQNEAQ, per germline (reference sequence). CDR3 DNA: TGTGCCTGCCAGGGATCCTTTGGAGAAAAACTGTTTTTT. Protein: CACQGSFGEKLFF.

V usage is TRBV4-1 and J usage is TRBJ1-5, with TRBD1 matching 9 bases. CDR3 length equals 15 residues. Germline CDR1 MGHRA, CDR2 YSYEKL. With 1 base clipped from V and 6 bases from J, the junction kept 4 bases outside the gene matches. CDR3 DNA sequence: TGCGCCAGCAGCCAAGTAGGGACAGGGACTCAGCCCCAGCATTTT. This encodes CASSQVGTGTQPQHF.

V usage is TRBV19 and J usage is TRBJ2-6; D perhaps matches TRBD1 (5 bases). Looked up from germline, CDR1 is LNHDA and CDR2 is SQIVND (reference sequence). V was pared by 5 bases and J by 4 bases, with 9 bases between. CDR3 length equals 14 residues. The CDR3 DNA follows: TGTGCCAGTAGTCCAGGGTCCGGGGCCAACGTCCTGACTTTC. Its protein is CASSPGSGANVLTF. The full variable domain, with the rest looked up from reference TRBV19 and TRBJ2-6, is DGGITQSPKYLFRKEGQNVTLSCEQNLNHDAMYWYRQDPGQGLRLIYYSQIVNDFQKGDIAEGYSVSREKKESFPLTVTSAQKNPTAFYLCASSPGSGANVLTFGAGSRLTVL.

The rearrangement uses TRBV15 and TRBJ1-2; 7 nucleotides align to TRBD1. This CDR3 region has 16 residues. Per germline, CDR1 LNHNV and CDR2 YYDKDF (reference sequence). Trimming cost V 3 bases and J 0 bases; bases outside gene matches: 7. In DNA form, the CDR3 reads TGTGCCACCAGCAGGGCTTTGACAGGGACTAACTATGGCTACACCTTC. Amino acid sequence: CATSRALTGTNYGYTF.

CDR3 residues: CASSSPGDTGELFF. The CDR3 DNA sequence: TGTGCCAGCAGTTCGCCGGGAGACACCGGGGAGCTGTTTTTT. V gene TRBV28 combines with J gene TRBJ2-2; possibly TRBD2 for D (6 bases). The V end was cut by 4 bases, the J end by 3 bases, with 9 bases between. Germline V lookup: CDR1 MDHEN, CDR2 SYDVKM. The CDR3 length is 14 residues.

This chain links TRBV7-2 with TRBJ2-5, with TRBD2 identical over 7 bases. The trim removed 0 bases at V and 2 bases at J, leaving 0 bases unmatched. In germline, CDR1 is SGHTA, CDR2 FQGNSA. The CDR3 length is 14 residues. The CDR3 sequence is CASSLAGGQETQYF. The CDR3 DNA reads as TGTGCCAGCAGCTTAGCGGGGGGGCAAGAGACCCAGTACTTC.

The chain joins TRBV15 to TRBJ2-5; possibly TRBD2 for D (6 bases). Germline V gene data show CDR1 as LNHNV and CDR2 as YYDKDF (reference sequence). The CDR3 is 14 amino acids. V was cut by 0 bases and J by 7 bases, with 12 bases left in between. The DNA for the CDR3 is TGTGCCACCAGCAGAGAATCGGGGGATGGGACCCAGTACTTC. Protein: CATSRESGDGTQYF.

This chain joins TRBV27 and TRBJ2-7; 8 bases map to TRBD1. This CDR3 contains 13 residues. V lost 3 bases, J lost 5 bases, and 3 bases stayed unmatched. Looked up from germline, CDR1 is MNHEY and CDR2 is SMNVEV (reference sequence). CDR3 residues: CASSFGQGNEQYF. Written as DNA, the CDR3 is TGTGCCAGCAGTTTCGGACAGGGCAACGAGCAGTACTTC.

The chain combines TRBV5-4 with TRBJ2-3, with 8 nucleotides matching TRBD2. Germline-derived CDR1 and CDR2 are SGHNT and YYREEE (reference sequence). CDR3 length: 15 residues. Unmatched junction bases numbered 10, after V lost 5 bases and J lost 5 bases. The CDR3 sequence is CASRPSGGPGDTQYF. The CDR3 DNA follows: TGTGCCAGCAGACCGTCGGGGGGGCCGGGAGATACGCAGTATTTT.